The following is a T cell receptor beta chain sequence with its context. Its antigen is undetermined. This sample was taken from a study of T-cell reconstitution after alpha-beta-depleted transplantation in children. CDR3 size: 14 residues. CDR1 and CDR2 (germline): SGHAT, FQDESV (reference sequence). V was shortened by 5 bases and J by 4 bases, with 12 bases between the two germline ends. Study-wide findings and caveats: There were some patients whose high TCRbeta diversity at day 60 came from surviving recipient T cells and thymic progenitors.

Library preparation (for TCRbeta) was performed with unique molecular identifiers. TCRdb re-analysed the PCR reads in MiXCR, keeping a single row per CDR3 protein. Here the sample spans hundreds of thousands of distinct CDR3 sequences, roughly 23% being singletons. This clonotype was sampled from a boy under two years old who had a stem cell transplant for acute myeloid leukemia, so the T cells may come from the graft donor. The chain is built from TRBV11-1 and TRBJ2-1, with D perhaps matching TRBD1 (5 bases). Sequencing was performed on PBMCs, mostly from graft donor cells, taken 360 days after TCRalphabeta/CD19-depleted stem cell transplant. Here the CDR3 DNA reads TGTGCCAGCAGCCCCGCCCCAGGGTACAATGAGCAGTTCTTC. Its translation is CASSPAPGYNEQFF.